This T cell receptor (beta chain) was found in a study of vaccination and CD4 T cells after COVID-19. The V gene lost 7 bases and the J gene lost 7 bases, with 7 bases spanning the gap. CDR1 is MNHEY and CDR2 is SVGEGT in the germline V gene. This CDR3 is 11 amino acids long. Cultured CD4+ T cells had their DNA profiled by the Oncomine TCR Beta short-read assay. DNA came from CD4+ T cells after culture. TCRdb itself ran the PCR reads through MiXCR, one entry per CDR3 protein. This table holds thousands of distinct CDR3 sequences, around a third found once. Described treatment: approximately nine-day PBMC culture with coronavirus spike peptide pools or control peptides (ViraFEST assay). Those CD4+ T cells from the unexposed donor predate the COVID-19 pandemic (2011-2018). Antigen-specific T cells were expanded with peptide pools by ViraFEST, and TCRs were then sequenced. This clonotype was observed a handful of times. Its antigen remains unidentified.

The sequence was collected from a human donor in good health. Material for sequencing was CD4+ T cells from blood, cultured in vitro. The chain links TRBV6-2 or TRBV6-3 to TRBJ2-2; no reliable D call. The DNA of the CDR3 is TGTGCCAGCAATCAAGGCGGGGAGCTGTTTTTT. Residues: CASNQGGELFF.